Each of the 28 T cell receptor beta chains below was sequenced from the same sample in a study of shared T cell receptors in the human thymus (dated by TCRdb to the early 2020s). Receptor amplification or capture employed the immunoSEQ multiplex PCR assay. Drawn from immuneACCESS, this table holds only the in-frame rearrangements with V and J called that TCRdb kept. Clones are partly lost; checked studies trace under half to an unresolved V gene and leave the rest unexplained. This sample is represented by some 700,000 clones; roughly 85% of them were singletons. The ten largest clones add up to roughly 0.01% of the sample. These sequences were also reported in another study, on human thymus T cells.

Sample: thymocytes. These receptors all come from a girl younger than two with a congenital heart defect. Donor details come from another sample of the same person, matched by shared clones.

The genes are TRBV27 and TRBJ1-2; 10 nucleotides align to TRBD1. V lost 3 bases, J lost 2 bases, and 3 bases stayed unmatched. The CDR3 totals 15 residues. CDR1 is MNHEY, CDR2 SMNVEV, per germline (reference sequence). CDR3 in DNA: TGTGCCAGCAGTTTGGCGGGACAGGGGAACTATGGCTACACCTTC. Translated, it gives CASSLAGQGNYGYTF.

V is TRBV5-1 and J is TRBJ2-7; 9 nucleotides agree with TRBD1. Unmatched junction bases numbered 3, after V lost 0 bases and J lost 5 bases. This CDR3 is built from 14 residues. From germline, CDR1 is SGHRS and CDR2 YFSETQ. The CDR3 DNA follows: TGCGCCAGCAGCTTGGTCGGGACAGGGAACGAGCAGTACTTC. As protein: CASSLVGTGNEQYF. Combining the CDR3 with reference TRBV5-1 and TRBJ2-7 gives the whole variable domain KAGVTQTPRYLIKTRGQQVTLSCSPISGHRSVSWYQQTPGQGLQFLFEYFSETQRNKGNFPGRFSGRQFSNSRSEMNVSTLELGDSALYLCASSLVGTGNEQYFGPGTRLTVT.

The V and J genes are TRBV5-4 and TRBJ1-2, with TRBD1 matching 9 bases. Germline CDR1 reads SGHNT; CDR2 reads YYREEE (reference sequence). The CDR3 length is 15 residues. J gave up 5 bases and V 4 bases, and 9 bases lay outside the gene matches. CDR3 DNA sequence: TGTGCCAGCAGCGCCTCCGGGACAGGGACATATGGCTACACCTTC. Its translation: CASSASGTGTYGYTF.

This rearrangement joins TRBV9 to TRBJ1-3; D not resolved. Trimming took off 3 bases at V and 0 bases at J, with 10 bases between the two ends. Germline V gene sequence: CDR1 SGDLS, CDR2 YYNGEE. The CDR3 consists of 15 residues. The CDR3 is CASSADIHSGNTIYF. DNA for the CDR3: TGTGCCAGCAGCGCCGACATCCACTCTGGAAACACCATATATTTT.

The chain uses TRBV14 and TRBJ2-5; maybe TRBD1 (6 bases). Germline lookup yields CDR1 SGHDN and CDR2 FVKESK. The CDR3 consists of 14 residues. Trimming stripped 0 bases from V and 7 bases from J, with 12 bases between. The CDR3 bases are TGTGCCAGCAGCCAAGAGGGGGCGATTGGGACCCAGTACTTC. Translated: CASSQEGAIGTQYF.

In the case of this clone: Other DNA sequences in this sample translate to the same CDR3. This rearrangement joins TRBV2 to TRBJ1-6; maybe TRBD1 (5 bases). V gave up 0 bases and J gave up 0 bases, with 15 bases separating them. This CDR3 has 19 amino acids. CDR1 SNHLY and CDR2 FYNNEI come from the germline V gene. CDR3 sequence: CASSEARSGGVSYNSPLHF. CDR3 nucleotide sequence: TGTGCCAGCAGTGAAGCGCGGTCGGGGGGTGTCTCCTATAATTCACCCCTCCACTTT.

The count of this clone is one. The rearrangement uses TRBV5-6 and TRBJ1-4, with TRBD1 as a possible D gene (5 bases). Trimming stripped 3 bases from V and 2 bases from J, with 20 bases between. CDR1 and CDR2 from the germline V gene are SGHDT and YYEEEE. The CDR3 spans 18 residues. The CDR3: CASSSFRAPGWTNEKLFF. DNA for the CDR3: TGTGCCAGCAGCTCCTTCAGGGCCCCGGGTTGGACTAATGAAAAACTGTTTTTT.

The chain joins TRBV4-1 to TRBJ2-2, with D tentatively TRBD1 (6 bases). V lost 2 bases and J 1 base, leaving 17 bases between the germline ends. Germline lookup yields CDR1 MGHRA and CDR2 YSYEKL. The CDR3 has 18 amino acids. The CDR3 DNA follows: TGCGCCAGCAGCCAACTTTGCCGATTGGACAGGAACACCGGGGAGCTGTTTTTT. Translated: CASSQLCRLDRNTGELFF.

This chain links TRBV5-4 with TRBJ1-2, with 12 bases lining up with TRBD1. The CDR3 length is 15 residues. The J segment lost 7 bases and the V segment lost 4 bases, leaving 8 bases of the junction unmatched. CDR1 is SGHNT, CDR2 YYREEE, per germline (reference sequence). The CDR3 nucleotides are TGTGCCAGCAGCCTATACCGGGACAGGGGGCCTGGCTACACCTTC. This sequence encodes CASSLYRDRGPGYTF.

This rearrangement joins TRBV6-5 to TRBJ1-2; D remains ambiguous. The CDR3 covers 14 residues. Trimming pared 11 bases from V and 4 bases from J, leaving 20 bases between. From germline, CDR1 is MNHEY and CDR2 SVGAGI. This chain's CDR3 is CAAKKRPGAYGYTF. For the CDR3, the DNA is TGTGCCGCAAAGAAGAGGCCTGGTGCCTATGGCTACACCTTC.

This chain connects TRBV18 to TRBJ1-1; 7 bases agree with TRBD1. The CDR3 totals 14 residues. Germline lookup yields CDR1 KGHSH and CDR2 LQKENI. V dropped 6 bases and J dropped 3; count of bases not matched to a gene: 7. CDR3 sequence: CASSPRQGHTEAFF. The CDR3 nucleotides read TGTGCCAGCTCCCCAAGACAGGGTCACACTGAAGCTTTCTTT.

The gene calls are TRBV11-2 and TRBJ2-5, with 9 bases lining up with TRBD2. V trimming: 4 bases; J trimming: 5 bases; junction bases outside the gene matches: 11. The CDR3 is 16 residues long. Germline V gene sequence: CDR1 SGHAT, CDR2 FQNNGV. CDR3 amino acids: CASSSRVAGEGETQYF. The CDR3 coding sequence is TGTGCCAGCAGCTCCAGGGTAGCGGGGGAGGGTGAGACCCAGTACTTC.

The CDR3 is CASSPTGPRHPQSGANVLTF. DNA of the CDR3: TGTGCCAGCAGCCCGACAGGGCCCCGGCATCCCCAATCTGGGGCCAACGTCCTGACTTTC. The J gene is TRBJ2-6, the V gene TRBV7-3; 7 positions agree with TRBD1. V trimming: 5 bases; J trimming: 1 base; junction bases outside the gene matches: 17. The CDR3 length is 20 residues. Germline lookup yields CDR1 SGHTA and CDR2 FQGTGA.

The chain joins TRBV4-3 to TRBJ1-2; TRBD1 matches 7 bases. V shed 0 bases, J shed 5 bases, and the junction held 9 bases outside the gene matches. This CDR3 spans 16 amino acids. CDR1 LGHNA and CDR2 YSLEER come from the germline V gene. The DNA of the CDR3 is TGCGCCAGCAGCCAAGACGACAGGGCAGGAGATTATGGCTACACCTTC. Translating it yields CASSQDDRAGDYGYTF.

The gene calls are TRBV30 and TRBJ2-1; 11 bases line up with TRBD2. The CDR3 is 11 amino acids. CDR1 and CDR2 from the germline V gene are GTSNPN and SVGIG (reference sequence). V dropped 3 bases and J dropped 12; count of bases not matched to a gene: 1. The CDR3 nucleotides read TGTGCCTGGAGCCTAGCGGGGGGGCAGTTCTTC. Its protein product is CAWSLAGGQFF.

This clone was detected once. DNA for the CDR3: TGTGCCAGTAGTAGGGGCAGGCCCACTCTACACTATGGCTACACCTTC. Protein product: CASSRGRPTLHYGYTF. The rearrangement joins TRBV19 to TRBJ1-2; the D gene is possibly TRBD1 (5 bases). The V gene lost 4 bases and the J gene lost 3 bases, with 18 bases spanning the gap. CDR3 length: 16 amino acids. Per germline, CDR1 LNHDA and CDR2 SQIVND (reference sequence).

The chain has TRBV28 and TRBJ1-2; 9 bases align to TRBD1. The germline CDR1 and CDR2 sequences are MDHEN and SYDVKM. The CDR3 has 13 amino acids. V was clipped by 5 bases and J by 6 bases; unmatched bases: 4. CDR3 DNA sequence: TGTGCCAGCAGTAAGTGGGACAGGGATGGCTACACCTTC. It codes for CASSKWDRDGYTF.

The chain joins TRBV28 to TRBJ1-1; no clear D. Deletions cut 5 bases from V and 3 bases from J, with 16 bases between. The CDR3 contains 15 residues. The germline V gene has CDR1 MDHEN and CDR2 SYDVKM. The CDR3, as DNA: TGTGCCAGCAGTCCCCGAGCCTTCATAGACACTGAAGCTTTCTTT. This sequence encodes CASSPRAFIDTEAFF. Looking up the rest from reference TRBV28 and TRBJ1-1 gives the full variable domain: DVKVTQSSRYLVKRTGEKVFLECVQDMDHENMFWYRQDPGLGLRLIYFSYDVKMKEKGDIPEGYSVSREKKERFSLILESASTNQTSMYLCASSPRAFIDTEAFFGQGTRLTVV.

The chain joins TRBV7-9 to TRBJ1-3; no clear D gene. CDR1 and CDR2 from the germline V gene are SEHNR and FQNEAQ (reference sequence). CDR3 size: 13 residues. V gave up 9 bases and J gave up 0 bases, with 9 bases separating them. CDR3 residues: CASRRHSGNTIYF. The CDR3 DNA reads TGTGCCAGTCGGAGGCACTCTGGAAACACCATATATTTT.

The chain employs TRBV7-4 and TRBJ2-1, with TRBD1 matching over 8 bases. From germline, CDR1 is SGHVT and CDR2 SQSDAQ. This CDR3 comprises 16 residues. After removal of 4 bases from V and 6 bases from J, the junction contained 11 bases not matched to a gene. The CDR3 coding sequence is TGTGCCAGCAGCTCGGACGGACAGGGAGAAGGCAATGAGCAGTTCTTC. Translating gives CASSSDGQGEGNEQFF.

The V and J genes are TRBV25-1 and TRBJ2-7, with D possibly TRBD2 on 5 matching bases. The germline gives CDR1 MGHDK, CDR2 SYGVNS. There are 15 residues in the CDR3. The V gene lost 3 bases and the J gene lost 5 bases, with 17 bases spanning the gap. The CDR3: CASSEGTRSSHEQYF. The CDR3 DNA sequence: TGTGCCAGCAGTGAGGGTACTAGATCTAGCCACGAGCAGTACTTC.

This chain links TRBV18 with TRBJ1-2; D is ambiguous. This CDR3 has 14 residues. Germline CDR1 is KGHSH and CDR2 is LQKENI. Deletions cut 6 bases from V and 8 bases from J, with 19 bases between. CDR3 DNA: TGTGCCAGCTCGCGAGGGCCTCCGCCCAGAGGCTACACCTTC. It encodes CASSRGPPPRGYTF. Looking up the rest from reference TRBV18 and TRBJ1-2 gives the full variable domain: NAGVMQNPRHLVRRRGQEARLRCSPMKGHSHVYWYRQLPEEGLKFMVYLQKENIIDESGMPKERFSAEFPKEGPSILRIQQVVRGDSAAYFCASSRGPPPRGYTFGSGTRLTVV.

The J gene is TRBJ2-1, the V gene TRBV7-3, with TRBD2 identical over 12 bases. Trimming removed 5 bases from V and 9 bases from J; junction bases left unmatched: 8. The germline gives CDR1 SGHTA, CDR2 FQGTGA. There are 15 residues in the CDR3. CDR3 nucleotides: TGTGCCAGCAGCCCCCGACTAGCGGGGGTCGGTGAGCAGTTCTTC. It yields the protein CASSPRLAGVGEQFF.

The V call is TRBV27, the J call TRBJ1-2; the match to TRBD1 covers 7 bases. CDR1 and CDR2 (germline): MNHEY, SMNVEV (reference sequence). The V and J ends lost 6 bases and 4 bases, in that order; junction bases with no gene match: 11. The CDR3 totals 15 residues. The CDR3, as DNA: TGTGCCAGCAGCCCGAGGGCAGGGGGTACCTATGGCTACACCTTC. Translating it yields CASSPRAGGTYGYTF.

This clone occurred a few times. The chain employs TRBV5-8 and TRBJ1-2; D ambiguous. V lost 0 bases to trimming and J lost 8 bases, with 20 bases between them. Germline V gene sequence: CDR1 SGHTS, CDR2 YDEGEE. The CDR3 totals 16 residues. Here the CDR3 reads CASSLARAGSFRGYTF. CDR3 nucleotide sequence: TGTGCCAGCAGCTTGGCCCGTGCAGGCTCTTTCCGGGGCTACACCTTC.

This sequence joins TRBV19 and TRBJ1-5; 10 bases match TRBD1. The CDR3 loop spans 17 amino acids. Germline lookup yields CDR1 LNHDA and CDR2 SQIVND (reference sequence). V gave up 5 bases and J gave up 6 bases; unmatched junction bases: 13. CDR3 loop: CASSPRTGGPRTQPQHF. CDR3 nucleotides: TGTGCCAGTAGTCCACGGACAGGGGGGCCCCGTACTCAGCCCCAGCATTTT.

The rearrangement uses TRBV27 and TRBJ2-1; 9 nucleotides align to TRBD2. The CDR3 is 16 amino acids. CDR1 is MNHEY and CDR2 is SMNVEV in the germline V gene (reference sequence). The V gene end was trimmed by 6 bases and the J gene end by 2 bases; junction bases not matched to a gene: 8. The CDR3 nucleotides read TGTGCCAGCAGAGGAACCGGGACTAGCACCTACAATGAGCAGTTCTTC. Translation: CASRGTGTSTYNEQFF.

The chain is built from TRBV2 and TRBJ1-3; the D gene is possibly TRBD1 (6 bases). The CDR3 contains 13 residues. V was cut by 7 bases and J by 4 bases, with 11 bases left in between. Germline V gene sequence: CDR1 SNHLY, CDR2 FYNNEI. CDR3 coding DNA: TGTGCCAGCACCCTGACAGGCGGAAACACCATATATTTT. It is translated as CASTLTGGNTIYF.